This TCR beta chain was observed in a study of blood T cell repertoires in COVID-19 (TCRdb year 2020). About the full investigation: Samples covering the acute and convalescent phases of COVID-19 were provided by collaborators in the United States, Italy and Spain. The prospective study material was composed of cDNA or gDNA derived from T cells, B-cell-depleted T cells, or PBMCs. The dataset comprised deeply sampled blood TCRbeta repertoires from subjects exposed to, actively infected with, or recovered from COVID-19. The repertoires were made available in a free public database intended to serve as a resource for research on the immune response to SARS-CoV-2. Samples came from the ongoing ImmuneRACE study (first 160 participants) plus 1,254 subjects from 6 global collaborators. Sample metadata almost always included a de-identified subject ID, COVID-19 status, age in years and sex. HLA class I and class II types, where available, came from metadata supplied by the sample provider rather than from assay-based typing.

Samples from volunteer blood donors who had recovered from COVID-19 were contributed by a second Seattle source. Collaborating institutions collected whole blood in K2EDTA tubes following their own protocols. For TCRbeta analysis, collaborators shipped samples in one of three forms: frozen whole blood, isolated PBMCs, or DNA extracted from either of those sample types. TCRbeta CDR3 regions were amplified from genomic DNA using the immunoSEQ Assay, a bias-controlled multiplex PCR. For the original study's pipeline: Within the assay, amplification of reference gene primers was used to estimate how many nucleated cells each sample contained. Sequence reads were collapsed and filtered to measure the absolute abundance of every unique TCRbeta CDR3 rearrangement. For each sample, productive Simpson clonality was calculated as the square root of Simpson's diversity index over productive rearrangements. TCRdb holds this immuneACCESS table with in-frame rearrangements only. Some clones are missing; in checked studies, unresolved V genes explain under half, and the rest has no known cause. From that table come the V and J calls and clone size; the DNA was used to work out D and trimming. The sample includes approximately 210,000 clones, with approximately 91% observed a single time. Less than 7.5% of the sample is taken by the ten largest.

With regard to this clone: Its target antigen remains unknown. Base qualities are missing; no much larger clone stands one base away.

Inclusive of the bounding cysteine and phenylalanine, the CDR3 is 13 residues long. The only DNA kept is the CDR3, 39 bases in frame from the first base. Taken from the germline V gene, the CDR1 and CDR2 loops are SQVTM and ANQGSEA. Trimming costs V 7 bases and J 5 bases, and their ends lie 17 bases apart. What the work shows at the level of the full study, not this receptor alone: The quantity of clinical and demographic metadata differed by source and by participant and was supplied without curation.

The receptor's source is a woman between 35 and 50 years old who had recovered from COVID-19. The sample was peripheral blood. The rearranged segments are TRBV29-1 and TRBJ1-2; too little of a D gene remains to name it. CDR3 loop: CSALDPGKYGYTF. The DNA is TGCAGCGCCCTTGATCCGGGGAAGTATGGCTACACCTTC. Beyond the CDR3, the reference TRBV29-1 and TRBJ1-2 genes provide the residues; the full variable domain reads: SAVISQKPSRDICQRGTSLTIQCQVDSQVTMMFWYRQQPGQSLTLIATANQGSEATYESGFVIDKFPISRPNLTFSTLTVSNMSPEDSSIYLCSALDPGKYGYTFGSGTRLTVV.